The 28 T cell receptor beta chains listed next were all sequenced from one sample in a study of blood T cell repertoires in COVID-19. The data were produced by immunoSEQ multiplex PCR, yet TCRdb's version contains in-frame clones alone and is incomplete. Among 100,000 to 150,000 clones, approximately 90% were seen once, and the ten largest hold around 2%. The specimen was peripheral blood. These receptors all stem from a man aged 50-59 years with COVID-19, enrolled during active disease.

V usage is TRBV18 and J usage is TRBJ2-2, with unresolved D. The CDR3 extends over 17 amino acids. Germline V gene data show CDR1 as KGHSH and CDR2 as LQKENI. V was pared by 6 bases and J by 0 bases, with 17 bases between. The chain's CDR3 is CASSEIVSATNTGELFF. As DNA, the CDR3 is TGTGCCAGCTCGGAGATTGTGTCCGCTACGAACACCGGGGAGCTGTTTTTT.

V gene TRBV7-8 combines with J gene TRBJ1-1; possibly TRBD1 for D (6 bases). The CDR3 consists of 15 residues. Germline V gene data show CDR1 as SGHVS and CDR2 as FQNEAQ. V was cut by 2 bases and J by 0 bases, with 10 bases left in between. The DNA of the CDR3 is TGTGCCAGCAGCTTATACGGACAGATGAACACTGAAGCTTTCTTT. This gives the protein CASSLYGQMNTEAFF.

The V gene is TRBV7-9, the J gene TRBJ2-1; TRBD1 matches 9 bases. CDR3 length: 16 residues. The V gene end was trimmed by 5 bases and the J gene end by 5 bases; junction bases not matched to a gene: 10. In germline, CDR1 is SEHNR, CDR2 FQNEAQ (reference sequence). The CDR3 sequence is CASSEHRDRANNEQFF. CDR3 bases: TGTGCCAGCAGCGAGCATCGGGACAGGGCAAACAATGAGCAGTTCTTC.

The chain carries TRBV2 and TRBJ1-1, with D possibly TRBD1 on 6 matching bases. V gave up 10 bases and J gave up 7 bases, with 22 bases separating them. There are 14 residues in the CDR3. Germline lookup yields CDR1 SNHLY and CDR2 FYNNEI. CDR3 nucleotide sequence: TGTGCCACCCAGAGGGGGGGGGCGGGATATGAAGCTTTCTTT. It encodes CATQRGGAGYEAFF. Variable domain in full (rest from reference TRBV2 and TRBJ1-1): EPEVTQTPSHQVTQMGQEVILRCVPISNHLYFYWYRQILGQKVEFLVSFYNNEISEKSEIFDDQFSVERPDGSNFTLKIRSTKLEDSAMYFCATQRGGAGYEAFFGQGTRLTVV.

Here the CDR3 DNA reads TGTGCCAGTAGTACCTACGGGGCGGGGGAGACCCAGTACTTC. This codes for CASSTYGAGETQYF. The chain is built from TRBV19 and TRBJ2-5, with D perhaps TRBD2 (6 bases). Germline assignment: CDR1 LNHDA and CDR2 SQIVND (reference sequence). CDR3 length equals 14 residues. The germline V and J ends were trimmed by 4 bases and 5 bases, with 14 bases remaining between them. Complete variable domain (other parts from reference TRBV19 and TRBJ2-5): DGGITQSPKYLFRKEGQNVTLSCEQNLNHDAMYWYRQDPGQGLRLIYYSQIVNDFQKGDIAEGYSVSREKKESFPLTVTSAQKNPTAFYLCASSTYGAGETQYFGPGTRLLVL.

The chain uses TRBV19 and TRBJ1-2, with D possibly matching TRBD1 (5 bases). The V end was cut by 8 bases, the J end by 7 bases, with 14 bases between. Germline assignment: CDR1 LNHDA and CDR2 SQIVND (reference sequence). CDR3 length: 12 amino acids. CDR3 in DNA: TGTGCCAGTTCGAGAGGGACTCGTGGCTACACCTTC. It encodes CASSRGTRGYTF. The full variable domain, its missing parts supplied by reference TRBV19 and TRBJ1-2, is DGGITQSPKYLFRKEGQNVTLSCEQNLNHDAMYWYRQDPGQGLRLIYYSQIVNDFQKGDIAEGYSVSREKKESFPLTVTSAQKNPTAFYLCASSRGTRGYTFGSGTRLTVV.

The genes are TRBV7-3 and TRBJ2-1; 10 bases align to TRBD2. With 6 bases clipped from V and 5 bases from J, the junction kept 7 bases outside the gene matches. The CDR3 runs to 15 residues. Germline CDR1 reads SGHTA; CDR2 reads FQGTGA. CDR3 DNA sequence: TGTGCCAGCAGACAAGCGGGAGGGCCTCACAATGAGCAGTTCTTC. Translation gives CASRQAGGPHNEQFF.

The chain is built from TRBV15 and TRBJ2-7; TRBD2 is a possible D gene (6 bases). This CDR3 is 13 amino acids long. Trimming took 0 bases from V and 6 from J, leaving 9 bases between them. Germline V CDR1 and CDR2: LNHNV, YYDKDF (reference sequence). DNA of the CDR3: TGTGCCACCAGCAGAGATCGGGGGTTCGAGCAGTACTTC. The encoded protein is CATSRDRGFEQYF. Variable domain in full (rest from reference TRBV15 and TRBJ2-7): DAMVIQNPRYQVTQFGKPVTLSCSQTLNHNVMYWYQQKSSQAPKLLFHYYDKDFNNEADTPDNFQSRRPNTSFCFLDIRSPGLGDTAMYLCATSRDRGFEQYFGPGTRLTVT.

The V call is TRBV5-1, the J call TRBJ1-4, with D hard to call. V dropped 0 bases and J dropped 2 bases, with 5 bases sitting between them. CDR3 length: 14 amino acids. From germline, CDR1 is SGHRS and CDR2 YFSETQ. CDR3 amino acids: CASSLGPTNEKLFF. Written as DNA, the CDR3 is TGCGCCAGCAGCTTGGGGCCTACTAATGAAAAACTGTTTTTT.

In nucleotides, the CDR3 is TGTGCCTGGAGTCCAACAGACGGGGCGCAGTATTTT. Its translation: CAWSPTDGAQYF. The chain employs TRBV30 and TRBJ2-3; possibly TRBD2 for D (5 bases). This CDR3 is 12 amino acids long. Germline V gives CDR1 GTSNPN, CDR2 SVGIG (reference sequence). Trimming shortened V by 2 bases and J by 10 bases, and 13 bases separated the two germline ends.

This chain joins TRBV7-2 and TRBJ2-5; 7 nucleotides align to TRBD2. The CDR3 is 14 amino acids. V dropped 4 bases and J dropped 4; count of bases not matched to a gene: 6. The germline gives CDR1 SGHTA, CDR2 FQGNSA. In nucleotides, the CDR3 is TGTGCCAGCAGCTCGGGGAGGGCCACAGAGACCCAGTACTTC. Amino acid sequence: CASSSGRATETQYF.

The V gene is TRBV9, the J gene TRBJ2-3, with D possibly being TRBD2 (6 bases). Germline V gene sequence: CDR1 SGDLS, CDR2 YYNGEE. The V end was cut by 4 bases, the J end by 0 bases, with 12 bases between. The CDR3 totals 15 residues. CDR3 nucleotide sequence: TGTGCCAGCAGCACCCCGGGACTGAGCACAGATACGCAGTATTTT. This translates into CASSTPGLSTDTQYF.

V gene TRBV18 combines with J gene TRBJ2-5; D call uncertain. CDR1 is KGHSH, CDR2 LQKENI, per germline. CDR3 size: 15 residues. Deletions cut 2 bases from V and 2 bases from J, with 12 bases between. The CDR3 is CASSPYSNLQETQYF. The CDR3 nucleotides read TGTGCCAGCTCACCATACAGCAACTTACAAGAGACCCAGTACTTC.

This clone was recorded a few times. J is TRBJ2-1 and V is TRBV4-2; D not resolved. Looked up from germline, CDR1 is LGHNA and CDR2 is YNFKEQ. The CDR3 contains 16 residues. V lost 0 bases to trimming and J lost 7 bases, with 16 bases between them. CDR3 in amino acids: CASSQDGSTATNEQFF. CDR3 DNA: TGTGCCAGCAGCCAAGATGGTAGCACTGCTACAAATGAGCAGTTCTTC.

The chain recombines TRBV4-2 with TRBJ2-1; D not certain. From germline, CDR1 is LGHNA and CDR2 YNFKEQ. The CDR3 is made up of 18 amino acids. Trimming cost V 0 bases and J 0 bases, with 15 bases left between them. The CDR3 nucleotides are TGTGCCAGCAGCCAAGATCCCCCAGGTCAGAGCTCCTACAATGAGCAGTTCTTC. This translates into CASSQDPPGQSSYNEQFF.

The chain uses TRBV24-1 and TRBJ2-5; 10 bases are a match to TRBD2. After removal of 5 bases from V and 6 bases from J, the junction contained 2 bases not matched to a gene. This CDR3 contains 13 residues. Germline-derived CDR1 and CDR2 are KGHDR and SFDVKD. The CDR3 DNA is TGTGCCACCAGTGGGACTAGCGGTCAGACCCAGTACTTC. This gives the protein CATSGTSGQTQYF.

The rearrangement links TRBV5-1 to TRBJ1-4; D is ambiguous. The germline CDR1 and CDR2 sequences are SGHRS and YFSETQ. V lost 0 bases and J 8 bases, leaving 14 bases between the germline ends. The CDR3 runs to 15 residues. In DNA, the CDR3 is TGCGCCAGCAGCTTGGCCGGGCGGGGAGGAGAAAAACTGTTTTTT. Translating it yields CASSLAGRGGEKLFF.

V gene TRBV4-2 combines with J gene TRBJ1-6, with D perhaps matching TRBD1 (5 bases). Trimming cost V 1 base and J 10 bases, with 11 bases left between them. CDR1 LGHNA and CDR2 YNFKEQ come from the germline V gene. The CDR3 length is 14 residues. The CDR3 protein is CASSQVDQGSPLHF. CDR3 nucleotide sequence: TGTGCCAGCAGCCAAGTCGACCAGGGATCACCCCTCCACTTT.

The chain has TRBV30 and TRBJ1-2; the D is unclear. The germline CDR1 and CDR2 sequences are GTSNPN and SVGIG (reference sequence). Trimming cost V 3 bases and J 2 bases, with 13 bases left between them. The CDR3 has 14 residues. CDR3 DNA sequence: TGTGCCTGGAGAGTCTACGGACTAAACTATGGCTACACCTTC. It is translated as CAWRVYGLNYGYTF. The full variable domain, its missing parts supplied by reference TRBV30 and TRBJ1-2, is SQTIHQWPATLVQPVGSPLSLECTVEGTSNPNLYWYRQAAGRGLQLLFYSVGIGQISSEVPQNLSASRPQDRQFILSSKKLLLSDSGFYLCAWRVYGLNYGYTFGSGTRLTVV.

This chain joins TRBV5-1 and TRBJ2-3; 12 nucleotides match TRBD2. V was pared by 1 base and J by 8 bases, with 8 bases of the junction left unmatched. This CDR3 is 16 amino acids long. CDR1 and CDR2 from the germline V gene are SGHRS and YFSETQ. The CDR3 loop reads CASSLTGLAGSATQYF. The CDR3 coding sequence is TGCGCCAGCAGCTTGACAGGACTAGCGGGATCAGCTACGCAGTATTTT.

The rearrangement joins TRBV18 to TRBJ1-1; the D is unclear. The CDR3 is 14 residues long. The germline V gene encodes CDR1 KGHSH and CDR2 LQKENI. V was pared by 0 bases and J by 6 bases, with 11 bases between. CDR3 sequence (DNA): TGTGCCAGCTCACCACCTGGCGGACTACCTGAAGCTTTCTTT. This codes for CASSPPGGLPEAFF. Full variable domain (rest looked up from reference TRBV18 and TRBJ1-1): NAGVMQNPRHLVRRRGQEARLRCSPMKGHSHVYWYRQLPEEGLKFMVYLQKENIIDESGMPKERFSAEFPKEGPSILRIQQVVRGDSAAYFCASSPPGGLPEAFFGQGTRLTVV.

The rearrangement uses TRBV19 and TRBJ2-5; tentative D call: TRBD1 (5 bases). The CDR3 is 15 amino acids. Trimming pared 3 bases from V and 2 bases from J, leaving 13 bases between. In germline, CDR1 is LNHDA, CDR2 SQIVND (reference sequence). The CDR3 DNA reads TGTGCCAGTAGTATGTTTTTGCAGGGACAAGAGACCCAGTACTTC. Its protein product is CASSMFLQGQETQYF.

The chain employs TRBV6-1 and TRBJ2-5, with 9 bases aligning to TRBD1. Germline loops: CDR1 MNHNS, CDR2 SASEGT. The CDR3 has 16 amino acids. V gave up 4 bases and J gave up 4 bases; unmatched junction bases: 10. CDR3 in amino acids: CASSAGRQGGVETQYF. CDR3 in DNA: TGTGCCAGCAGTGCGGGTCGACAGGGGGGGGTAGAGACCCAGTACTTC.

The chain is built from TRBV2 and TRBJ2-6; 7 bases map to TRBD1. The CDR3 consists of 16 residues. The J segment lost 3 bases and the V segment lost 4 bases, leaving 6 bases of the junction unmatched. Looked up from germline, CDR1 is SNHLY and CDR2 is FYNNEI. The CDR3 region is CASSAEGGIGANVLTF. CDR3 in DNA: TGTGCCAGCAGTGCCGAAGGGGGCATTGGGGCCAACGTCCTGACTTTC.

The CDR3 DNA reads TGTGCCAGCCCCTTTCTCGGTAACGGGGAGCTGTTTTTT. Amino acids: CASPFLGNGELFF. The chain combines TRBV18 with TRBJ2-2, with D unresolved. The V gene's germline CDR1 is KGHSH and CDR2 LQKENI. The CDR3 consists of 13 residues. V lost 8 bases, J lost 7 bases, and 14 bases lay in between.

The J gene is TRBJ1-2, the V gene TRBV11-1; maybe TRBD1 (5 bases). V was trimmed by 5 bases and J by 4 bases, leaving 11 bases between them. Germline V CDR1 and CDR2: SGHAT, FQDESV (reference sequence). This CDR3 spans 13 amino acids. In nucleotides, the CDR3 is TGTGCCAGCAGCCTACAGGAGGGCTATGGCTACACCTTC. This encodes CASSLQEGYGYTF.

V gene TRBV5-1 combines with J gene TRBJ2-1; TRBD2 matches at 13 bases. Germline V gene data show CDR1 as SGHRS and CDR2 as YFSETQ. The CDR3 is made up of 15 amino acids. J gave up 7 bases and V 4 bases, and 5 bases lay outside the gene matches. CDR3 region: CASSPGLAGANEQFF. The CDR3 bases are TGCGCCAGCAGCCCCGGACTAGCGGGAGCGAATGAGCAGTTCTTC.

This chain uses TRBV12-3 or TRBV12-4 with TRBJ2-7; D might be TRBD2 (5 bases). CDR3 length: 11 amino acids. Trimming stripped 5 bases from V and 7 bases from J, with 9 bases between. CDR3 amino acids: CASSLTREQYF. The CDR3 nucleotides are TGTGCCAGCAGTCTAACTAGGGAGCAGTACTTC.